Reported below is one T cell receptor (beta chain). The CDR3 contains 14 residues. These data originate in a study of blood T cell repertoires in COVID-19. The assay was immunoSEQ multiplex PCR, and TCRdb's table has in-frame clones only and misses some. The sample shows around 160,000 clones, approximately 90% of them seen only once. The sample consisted of peripheral blood. This TCR was sampled from a woman in her 70s with COVID-19, enrolled during active disease. J is TRBJ1-5 and V is TRBV21-1. TRBV21-1 is classified as a pseudogene. CDR3 sequence: CASSPGGGNQPQHF. The CDR3 DNA sequence: TGTGCCAGCAGCCCTGGCGGGGGCAATCAGCCCCAGCATTTT.